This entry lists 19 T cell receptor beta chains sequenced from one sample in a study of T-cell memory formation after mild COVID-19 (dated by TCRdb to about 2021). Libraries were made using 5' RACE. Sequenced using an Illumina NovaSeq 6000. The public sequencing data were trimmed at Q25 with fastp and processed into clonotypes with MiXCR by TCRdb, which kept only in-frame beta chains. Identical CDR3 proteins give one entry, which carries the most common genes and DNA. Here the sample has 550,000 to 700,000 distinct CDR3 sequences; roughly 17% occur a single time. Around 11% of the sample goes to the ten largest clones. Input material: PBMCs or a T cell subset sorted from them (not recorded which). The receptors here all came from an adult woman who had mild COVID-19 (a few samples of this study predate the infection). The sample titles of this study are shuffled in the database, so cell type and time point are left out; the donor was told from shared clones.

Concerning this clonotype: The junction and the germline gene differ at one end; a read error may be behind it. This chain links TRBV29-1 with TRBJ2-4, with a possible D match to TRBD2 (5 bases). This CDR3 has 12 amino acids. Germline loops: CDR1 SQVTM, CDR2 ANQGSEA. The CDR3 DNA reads TGCAGCGTCGAAGAACCGAGGGACATTCAGTACTTC. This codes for CSVEEPRDIQYF.

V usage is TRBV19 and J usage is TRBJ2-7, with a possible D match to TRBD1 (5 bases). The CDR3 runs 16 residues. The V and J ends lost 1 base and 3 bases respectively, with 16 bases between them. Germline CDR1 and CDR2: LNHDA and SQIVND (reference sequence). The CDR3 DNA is TGTGCCAGTAGTATAGCCCTAACAGGAACCTTCTACGAGCAGTACTTC. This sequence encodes CASSIALTGTFYEQYF.

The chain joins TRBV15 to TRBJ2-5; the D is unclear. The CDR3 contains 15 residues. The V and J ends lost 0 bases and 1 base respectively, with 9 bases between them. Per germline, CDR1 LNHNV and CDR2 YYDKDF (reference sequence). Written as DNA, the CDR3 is TGTGCCACCAGCAGAGATCGAGGAGCCCAAGAGACCCAGTACTTC. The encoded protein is CATSRDRGAQETQYF.

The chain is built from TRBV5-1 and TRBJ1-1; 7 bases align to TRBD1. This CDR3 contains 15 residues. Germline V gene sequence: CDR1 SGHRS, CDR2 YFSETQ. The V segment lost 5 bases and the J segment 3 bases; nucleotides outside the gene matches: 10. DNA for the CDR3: TGCGCCAGCAGTTCCGGGACAGAAATGTACACTGAAGCTTTCTTT. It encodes CASSSGTEMYTEAFF.

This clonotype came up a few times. Here the CDR3 reads CASKTGGDEKLFF. As DNA, the CDR3 is TGTGCCAGCAAGACGGGGGGAGATGAAAAACTGTTTTTT. The chain joins TRBV7-9 to TRBJ1-4, with D perhaps TRBD1 (5 bases). This CDR3 has 13 residues. V lost 7 bases, J lost 6 bases, and 12 bases lay in between. Germline V CDR1 and CDR2: SEHNR, FQNEAQ (reference sequence).

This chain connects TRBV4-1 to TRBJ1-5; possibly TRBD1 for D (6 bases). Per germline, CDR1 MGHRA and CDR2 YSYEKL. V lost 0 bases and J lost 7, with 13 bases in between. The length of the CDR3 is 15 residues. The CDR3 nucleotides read TGCGCCAGCAGCCAAGATGAACAGGGATTGCAGCCCCAGCATTTT. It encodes CASSQDEQGLQPQHF.

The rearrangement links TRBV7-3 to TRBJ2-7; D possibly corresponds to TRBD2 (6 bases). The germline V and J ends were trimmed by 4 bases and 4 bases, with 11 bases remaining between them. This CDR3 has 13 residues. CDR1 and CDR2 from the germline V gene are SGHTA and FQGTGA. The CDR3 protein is CASSSFRGYEQYF. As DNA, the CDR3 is TGTGCCAGCAGCTCATTTCGGGGGTACGAGCAGTACTTC.

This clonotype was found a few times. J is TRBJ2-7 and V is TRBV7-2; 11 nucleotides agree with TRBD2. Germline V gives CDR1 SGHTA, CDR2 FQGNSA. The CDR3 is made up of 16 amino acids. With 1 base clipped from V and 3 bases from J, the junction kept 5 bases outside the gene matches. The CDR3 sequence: CASSLDSSGGYYEQYF. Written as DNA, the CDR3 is TGTGCCAGCAGCTTAGATTCTAGCGGGGGGTACTACGAGCAGTACTTC.

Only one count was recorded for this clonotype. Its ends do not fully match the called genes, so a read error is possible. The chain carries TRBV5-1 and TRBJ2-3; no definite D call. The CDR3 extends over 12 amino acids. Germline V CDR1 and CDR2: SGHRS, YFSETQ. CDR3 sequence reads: CASSLDSDKQYF. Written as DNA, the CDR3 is TGCGCCAGCAGCTTGGACTCGGATAAGCAGTATTTT. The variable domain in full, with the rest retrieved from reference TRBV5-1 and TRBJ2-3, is KAGVTQTPRYLIKTRGQQVTLSCSPISGHRSVSWYQQTPGQGLQFLFEYFSETQRNKGNFPGRFSGRQFSNSRSEMNVSTLELGDSALYLCASSLDSDKQYFGPGTRLTVL.

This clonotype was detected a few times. CDR3 in DNA: TGCGCCAGCAGCCCGGACGACGGGGGGGGTCCCTACGAGCAGTACTTC. It encodes CASSPDDGGGPYEQYF. The chain recombines TRBV5-1 with TRBJ2-7; 8 nucleotides align to TRBD2. The CDR3 is made up of 16 amino acids. Germline assignment: CDR1 SGHRS and CDR2 YFSETQ. V dropped 4 bases and J dropped 2; count of bases not matched to a gene: 11.

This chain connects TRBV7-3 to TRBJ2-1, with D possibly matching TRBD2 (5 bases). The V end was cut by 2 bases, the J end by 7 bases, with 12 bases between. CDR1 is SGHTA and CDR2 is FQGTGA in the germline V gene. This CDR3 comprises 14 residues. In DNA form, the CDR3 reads TGTGCCAGCAGCTTAGGAAGCGGTCCTAATGAGCAGTTCTTC. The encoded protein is CASSLGSGPNEQFF. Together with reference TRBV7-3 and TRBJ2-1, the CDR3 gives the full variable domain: GAGVSQTPSNKVTEKGKYVELRCDPISGHTALYWYRQSLGQGPEFLIYFQGTGAADDSGLPNDRFFAVRPEGSVSTLKIQRTERGDSAVYLCASSLGSGPNEQFFGPGTRLTVL.

CDR3 DNA sequence: TGTGCCAGCAGCTTCGCTTTAGGGGCCTATGGCTACACCTTC. This gives the protein CASSFALGAYGYTF. This chain joins TRBV7-2 and TRBJ1-2; the D gene is possibly TRBD1 (5 bases). From germline, CDR1 is SGHTA and CDR2 FQGNSA. Deletions cut 3 bases from V and 4 bases from J, with 12 bases between. The CDR3 is 14 residues long.

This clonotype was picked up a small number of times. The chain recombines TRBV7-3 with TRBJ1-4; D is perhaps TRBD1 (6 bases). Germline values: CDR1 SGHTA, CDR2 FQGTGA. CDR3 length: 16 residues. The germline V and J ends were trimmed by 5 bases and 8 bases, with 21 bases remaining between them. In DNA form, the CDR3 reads TGTGCCAGCAGCCCCACCGGGACATCAGGAAAGGAAAAACTGTTTTTT. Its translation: CASSPTGTSGKEKLFF.

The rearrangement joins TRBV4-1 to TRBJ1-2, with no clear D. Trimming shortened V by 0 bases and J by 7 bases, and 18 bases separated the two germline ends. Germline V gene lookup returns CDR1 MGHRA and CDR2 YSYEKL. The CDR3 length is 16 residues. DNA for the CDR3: TGCGCCAGCAGCCAAGACCAAAGTGCCCGACTGGGTGGCTACACCTTC. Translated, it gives CASSQDQSARLGGYTF.

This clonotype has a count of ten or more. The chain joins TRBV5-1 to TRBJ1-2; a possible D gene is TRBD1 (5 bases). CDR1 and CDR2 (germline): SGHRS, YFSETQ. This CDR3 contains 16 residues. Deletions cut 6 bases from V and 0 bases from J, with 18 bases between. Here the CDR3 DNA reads TGCGCCAGCATGCCCGGGACTCCTTTAGCTAACTATGGCTACACCTTC. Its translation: CASMPGTPLANYGYTF.

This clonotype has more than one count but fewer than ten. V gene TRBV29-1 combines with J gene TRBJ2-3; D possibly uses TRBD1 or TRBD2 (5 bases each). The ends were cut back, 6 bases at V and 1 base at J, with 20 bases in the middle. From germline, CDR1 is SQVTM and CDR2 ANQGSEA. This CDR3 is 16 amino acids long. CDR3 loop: CSVKREGTRGTDTQYF. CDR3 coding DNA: TGCAGCGTAAAAAGAGAAGGGACGCGAGGCACAGATACGCAGTATTTT.

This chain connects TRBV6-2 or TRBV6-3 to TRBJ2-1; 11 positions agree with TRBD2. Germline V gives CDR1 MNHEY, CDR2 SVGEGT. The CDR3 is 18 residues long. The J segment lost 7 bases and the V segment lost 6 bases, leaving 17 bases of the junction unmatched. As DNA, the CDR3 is TGTGCCAGCAGCTCCCGACCTTGGACTAGCGGGTTGGTTAATGAGCAGTTCTTC. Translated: CASSSRPWTSGLVNEQFF.

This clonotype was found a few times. The CDR3 DNA sequence: TGTGCCAGCAGCGCGGTACAGGAACGTTTCTATGGCTACACCTTC. Its translation: CASSAVQERFYGYTF. The chain joins TRBV3-1 to TRBJ1-2; tentatively, D is TRBD1 (5 bases). Trimming took 5 bases from V and 4 from J, leaving 17 bases between them. The CDR3 length is 15 residues. Germline assignment: CDR1 LGHDT and CDR2 YNNKEL (reference sequence).

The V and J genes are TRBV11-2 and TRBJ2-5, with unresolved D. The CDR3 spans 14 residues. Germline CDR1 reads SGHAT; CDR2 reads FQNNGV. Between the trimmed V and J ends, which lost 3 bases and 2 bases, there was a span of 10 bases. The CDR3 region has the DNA TGTGCCAGCAGCTTTCAGGCCTTTCAAGAGACCCAGTACTTC. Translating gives CASSFQAFQETQYF.